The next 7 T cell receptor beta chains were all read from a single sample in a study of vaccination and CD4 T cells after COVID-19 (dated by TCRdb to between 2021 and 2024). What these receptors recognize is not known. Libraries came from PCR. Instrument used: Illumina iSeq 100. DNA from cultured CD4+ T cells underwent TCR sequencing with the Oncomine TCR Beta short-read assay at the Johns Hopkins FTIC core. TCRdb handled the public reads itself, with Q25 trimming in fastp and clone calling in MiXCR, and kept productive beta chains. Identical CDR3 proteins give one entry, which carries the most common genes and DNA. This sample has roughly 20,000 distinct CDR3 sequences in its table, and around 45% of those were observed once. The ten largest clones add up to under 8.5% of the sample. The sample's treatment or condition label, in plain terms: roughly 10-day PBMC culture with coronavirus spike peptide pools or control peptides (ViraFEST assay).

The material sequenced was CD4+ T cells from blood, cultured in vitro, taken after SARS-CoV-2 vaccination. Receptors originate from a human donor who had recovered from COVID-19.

The CDR3 DNA is TGTGCCTGGAGTCCAGGGACGGTTAGCACAGATACGCAGTATTTT. Its protein is CAWSPGTVSTDTQYF. This chain uses TRBV30 with TRBJ2-3, with D tentatively TRBD1 or TRBD2 (5 bases each). In germline, CDR1 is GTSNPN, CDR2 SVGIG (reference sequence). Trimming took 2 bases from V and 0 from J, leaving 12 bases between them. CDR3 size: 15 residues. The full variable domain, with the rest looked up from reference TRBV30 and TRBJ2-3, is SQTIHQWPATLVQPVGSPLSLECTVEGTSNPNLYWYRQAAGRGLQLLFYSVGIGQISSEVPQNLSASRPQDRQFILSSKKLLLSDSGFYLCAWSPGTVSTDTQYFGPGTRLTVL.

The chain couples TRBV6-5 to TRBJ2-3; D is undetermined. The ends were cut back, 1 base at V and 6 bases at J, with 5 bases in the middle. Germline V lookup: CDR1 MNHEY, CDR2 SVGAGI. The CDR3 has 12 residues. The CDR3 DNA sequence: TGTGCCAGCAGTTACTTACTGGATACGCAGTATTTT. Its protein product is CASSYLLDTQYF.

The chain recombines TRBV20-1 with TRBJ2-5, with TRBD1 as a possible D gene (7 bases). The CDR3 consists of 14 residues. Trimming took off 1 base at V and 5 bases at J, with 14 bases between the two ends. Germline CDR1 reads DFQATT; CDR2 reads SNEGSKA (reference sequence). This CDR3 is CSARARGVRETQYF. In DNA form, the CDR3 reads TGCAGTGCTAGAGCCAGGGGGGTGAGGGAGACCCAGTACTTC.

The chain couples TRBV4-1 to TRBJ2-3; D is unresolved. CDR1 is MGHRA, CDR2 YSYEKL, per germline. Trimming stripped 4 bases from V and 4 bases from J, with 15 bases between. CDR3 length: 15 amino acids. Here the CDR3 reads CASSLGFVGSDTQYF. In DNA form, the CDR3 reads TGCGCCAGCAGCCTCGGATTTGTGGGCTCAGATACGCAGTATTTT.

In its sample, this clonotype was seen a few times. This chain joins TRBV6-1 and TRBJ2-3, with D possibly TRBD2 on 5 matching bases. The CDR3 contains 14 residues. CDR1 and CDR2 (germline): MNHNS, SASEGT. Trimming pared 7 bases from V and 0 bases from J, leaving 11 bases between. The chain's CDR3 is CASTRTGSTDTQYF. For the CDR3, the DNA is TGTGCCAGCACCAGAACGGGGAGCACAGATACGCAGTATTTT.

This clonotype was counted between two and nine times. CDR3 DNA: TGCAGTGCTCCTGACCCGCCGGTCAGAGTGCAGTATTTT. Protein sequence: CSAPDPPVRVQYF. The chain recombines TRBV20-1 with TRBJ2-3; D not certain. Germline CDR1 DFQATT, CDR2 SNEGSKA (reference sequence). V was shortened by 5 bases and J by 11 bases, with 20 bases between the two germline ends. The CDR3 is 13 amino acids.

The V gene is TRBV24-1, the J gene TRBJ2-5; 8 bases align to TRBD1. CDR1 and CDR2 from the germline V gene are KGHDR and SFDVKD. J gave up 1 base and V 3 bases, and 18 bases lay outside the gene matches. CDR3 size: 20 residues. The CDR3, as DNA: TGTGCCACCAGTGATCCGGGCTCCGGGACAGGCACCACTGTCCAAGAGACCCAGTACTTC. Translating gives CATSDPGSGTGTTVQETQYF.